This T cell receptor beta chain appears in the sequencing data of a study of blood T cells in healthy people across ages. Broader study findings: Long-lived donors carried more naive CD4+ cells and greater diversity than aged donors.

Donation came from healthy Caucasian individuals in Russia who were aged about 6 to 95. With regard to this clonotype: What it recognizes is unknown.

The trim removed 6 bases at V and 4 bases at J, leaving 9 bases unmatched. CDR3 length: 15 residues. Germline CDR1 and CDR2: MNHEY and SVGAGI. Combining a sample-barcoded 5' primer with a J-beta primer mix, a second PCR ran for about 7 to 11 cycles. Every molecule of cDNA carried a tag from a template-switch adaptor with 12 random nucleotides. Any given sample supplied a minimum of 2.5 million CDR3-containing paired-end reads. In TCRdb, the 5' RACE reads were re-called with MiXCR into one record per CDR3 protein. The table includes some 1,800,000 distinct CDR3 sequences, more than 35% detected once. Sequencing was done on a sample of blood. The receptor comes from a human donor in good health. The V and J genes are TRBV6-5 and TRBJ1-2, with TRBD1 matching over 9 bases. The CDR3 reads CASRVQGAGGYGYTF. The CDR3 bases are TGTGCCAGCAGGGTACAGGGGGCCGGTGGCTATGGCTACACCTTC.